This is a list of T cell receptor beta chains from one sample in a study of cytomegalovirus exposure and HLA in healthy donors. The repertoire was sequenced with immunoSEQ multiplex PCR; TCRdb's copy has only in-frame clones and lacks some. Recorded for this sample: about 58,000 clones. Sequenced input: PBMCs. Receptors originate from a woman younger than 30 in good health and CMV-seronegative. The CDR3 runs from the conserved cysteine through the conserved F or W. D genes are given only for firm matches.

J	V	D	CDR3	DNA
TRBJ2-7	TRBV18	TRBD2	CASSPRLAGSSYEQYF	TGTGCCAGCTCACCGCGGCTAGCGGGATCCTCCTACGAGCAGTACTTC
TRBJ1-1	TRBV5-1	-	CASSSVAGNTEAFF	TGCGCCAGCAGCTCCGTGGCGGGGAACACTGAAGCTTTCTTT
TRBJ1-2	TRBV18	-	CASSPVGGSYGYTF	TGTGCCAGCTCACCCGTTGGAGGGAGCTATGGCTACACCTTC
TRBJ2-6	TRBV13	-	CASSLGSDNSGANVLTF	TGTGCCAGCAGCTTAGGGTCAGATAACTCTGGGGCCAACGTCCTGACTTTC
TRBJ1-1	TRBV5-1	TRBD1	CASSSDRANTEAFF	TGCGCCAGCAGCTCGGACAGGGCGAACACTGAAGCTTTCTTT
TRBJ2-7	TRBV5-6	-	CASSSMMGHEQYF	TGTGCCAGCAGCTCCATGATGGGCCACGAGCAGTACTTC
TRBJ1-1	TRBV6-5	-	CASSYEVRTEAFF	TGTGCCAGCAGTTACGAGGTGCGGACTGAAGCTTTCTTT
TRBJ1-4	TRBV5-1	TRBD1	CASSLPQGANEKLFF	TGCGCCAGCAGCTTGCCACAGGGGGCCAATGAAAAACTGTTTTTT
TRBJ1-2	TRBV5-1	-	CASSFQGTNYGYTF	TGCGCCAGCAGCTTTCAGGGGACCAACTATGGCTACACCTTC
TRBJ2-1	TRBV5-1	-	CASSLGGNAEQFF	TGCGCCAGCAGCTTGGGAGGGAACGCTGAGCAGTTCTTC
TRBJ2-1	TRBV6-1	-	CASSEWRATYNEQFF	TGTGCCAGCAGTGAATGGAGGGCTACCTACAATGAGCAGTTCTTC
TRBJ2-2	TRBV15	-	CATSRVRGGELFF	TGTGCCACCAGCAGAGTTAGAGGCGGGGAGCTGTTTTTT
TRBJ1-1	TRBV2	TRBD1	CASSEVTGRLNTEAFF	TGTGCCAGCAGTGAGGTGACAGGGAGGTTGAACACTGAAGCTTTCTTT
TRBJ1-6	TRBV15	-	CATSSGVRDNSPLHF	TGTGCCACCAGCAGCGGGGTACGAGATAATTCACCCCTCCACTTT
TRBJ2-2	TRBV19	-	CASMEGPSTGELFF	TGTGCCAGTATGGAGGGGCCGAGCACCGGGGAGCTGTTTTTT
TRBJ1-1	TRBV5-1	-	CASSLAVNTEAFF	TGCGCCAGCAGCTTGGCGGTTAACACTGAAGCTTTCTTT
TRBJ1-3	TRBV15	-	CATGAGESGNTIYF	TGTGCCACCGGAGCGGGGGAGTCTGGAAACACCATATATTTT
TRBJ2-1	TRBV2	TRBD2	CASRWGGGDPEQFF	TGTGCCAGCAGGTGGGGGGGTGGGGACCCTGAGCAGTTCTTC
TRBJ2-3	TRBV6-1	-	CASRWDFGTDTQYF	TGTGCCAGCAGATGGGACTTCGGCACAGATACGCAGTATTTT
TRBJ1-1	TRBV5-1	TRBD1	CASSTWTGSATEAFF	TGCGCCAGCAGCACCTGGACAGGTTCGGCGACTGAAGCTTTCTTT
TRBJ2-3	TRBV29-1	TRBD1	CSVEDRGNTDTQYF	TGCAGCGTTGAGGACAGGGGGAACACAGATACGCAGTATTTT
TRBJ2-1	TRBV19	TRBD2	CASSRLAGGIYEQFF	TGTGCCAGTAGTCGACTAGCGGGAGGGATCTATGAGCAGTTCTTC
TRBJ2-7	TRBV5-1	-	CASSQGSISYEQYF	TGCGCCAGCTCGCAGGGTTCGATTTCCTACGAGCAGTACTTC
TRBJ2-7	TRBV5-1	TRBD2	CASSNLRTSGDEQYF	TGCGCCAGCAGCAACCTAAGGACTAGCGGAGACGAGCAGTACTTC
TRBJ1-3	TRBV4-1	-	CASSPGGRNTIYF	TGCGCCAGCAGTCCGGGGGGCCGAAACACCATATATTTT
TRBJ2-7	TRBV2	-	CASGRYEQYF	TGTGCCAGCGGGAGATACGAGCAGTACTTC
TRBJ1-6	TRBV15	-	CATSPARSESPLHF	TGTGCCACCAGCCCAGCACGTAGCGAGTCACCCCTCCACTTT
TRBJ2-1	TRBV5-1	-	CASSFEGIYNEQFF	TGCGCCAGCAGCTTTGAGGGTATTTACAATGAGCAGTTCTTC
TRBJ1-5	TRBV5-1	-	CASSLDAVNQPQHF	TGCGCCAGCAGCTTGGACGCAGTCAATCAGCCCCAGCATTTT
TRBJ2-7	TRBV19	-	CASSISNYEQYF	TGTGCCAGTAGTATATCCAACTACGAGCAGTACTTC
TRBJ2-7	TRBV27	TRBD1	CASSLEQGAYEQYF	TGTGCCAGCAGTTTAGAGCAGGGGGCCTACGAGCAGTACTTC
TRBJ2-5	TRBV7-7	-	CASSVQGGETQYF	TGTGCCAGCAGCGTTCAGGGGGGAGAGACCCAGTACTTC
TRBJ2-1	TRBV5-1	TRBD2	CASSGLAGGNEQFF	TGCGCCAGCAGTGGGCTAGCGGGGGGCAATGAGCAGTTCTTC
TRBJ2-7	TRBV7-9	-	CASSTKGGSYEQYF	TGTGCCAGCAGCACAAAAGGGGGATCCTACGAGCAGTACTTC